The TCR beta chain under discussion was sequenced for a study of blood T cell repertoires in COVID-19 (dated by TCRdb to the early 2020s). Turning to the overall study: Samples covering the acute and convalescent phases of COVID-19 were provided by collaborators in the United States, Italy and Spain. HLA class I and class II types, where available, came from metadata supplied by the sample provider rather than from assay-based typing. The repertoires were released in a freely available public database intended as a resource for research on the immune response to SARS-CoV-2. Subjects who had been exposed to COVID-19, were actively infected with it, or had recovered from it provided the deeply sampled blood TCRbeta repertoires that made up the dataset. Nearly every sample came with metadata listing a de-identified subject ID, COVID-19 status, age in years and sex. The prospective study material was composed of cDNA or gDNA derived from T cells, B-cell-depleted T cells, or PBMCs. The samples were drawn from the first 160 participants of the ongoing ImmuneRACE study and from under 1,500 subjects provided by 6 global collaborators.

Remarks on this clone: Its antigen is unknown. Base qualities were left out, and no much larger clone turns up one base away.

CDR1 and CDR2 are drawn from the germline V gene: SGHVS, FNYEAQ. At the junction V is shortened by 2 bases and J by 4 bases; bases outside the gene matches: 10. The CDR3 numbers 17 residues from cysteine through phenylalanine. The sequence is cut down to CDR3 DNA, 51 bases in frame from base 1. Each collaborating institution followed its own protocols to collect whole blood in K2EDTA tubes. For TCRbeta analysis, collaborator samples were shipped as frozen whole blood, as isolated PBMCs, or as DNA extracted from either sample type. Results the study describes overall, beyond this receptor: How much clinical and demographic metadata was included differed by source and by participant, and the metadata was provided uncurated.

The immunoSEQ Assay, a bias-controlled multiplex PCR, was used to amplify TCRbeta CDR3 regions from genomic DNA. Turning to the authors' computational methods: The number of nucleated cells in each sample was estimated from the amplification of reference gene primers within the assay. To quantify the absolute abundance of each unique TCRbeta CDR3 rearrangement, sequence reads were collapsed and filtered. For each sample, productive Simpson clonality was calculated as the square root of Simpson's diversity index over productive rearrangements. TCRdb re-hosts the immuneACCESS table, in-frame sequences only. Its copies lack some clones; in the studies checked, an unresolved V gene accounts for under half of them, and the cause for the rest is not known. V and J calls and clone size follow that table, whereas D and trimming were derived from the DNA. In all, the sample holds around 72,000 clones, and 82% of those were seen once. The ten largest clones capture over 15% of the sample.

This TCR was sampled from a human donor in a cohort sampled during active COVID-19. Sequencing was carried out using peripheral blood. Recombination connected TRBV7-6 to TRBJ2-3; 9 bases in the middle match TRBD2. Read as DNA, the sequence is TGTGCCAGCAGCTTATTTGGGACTAGCAATAATCCAGATACGCAGTATTTT. This codes for CASSLFGTSNNPDTQYF.